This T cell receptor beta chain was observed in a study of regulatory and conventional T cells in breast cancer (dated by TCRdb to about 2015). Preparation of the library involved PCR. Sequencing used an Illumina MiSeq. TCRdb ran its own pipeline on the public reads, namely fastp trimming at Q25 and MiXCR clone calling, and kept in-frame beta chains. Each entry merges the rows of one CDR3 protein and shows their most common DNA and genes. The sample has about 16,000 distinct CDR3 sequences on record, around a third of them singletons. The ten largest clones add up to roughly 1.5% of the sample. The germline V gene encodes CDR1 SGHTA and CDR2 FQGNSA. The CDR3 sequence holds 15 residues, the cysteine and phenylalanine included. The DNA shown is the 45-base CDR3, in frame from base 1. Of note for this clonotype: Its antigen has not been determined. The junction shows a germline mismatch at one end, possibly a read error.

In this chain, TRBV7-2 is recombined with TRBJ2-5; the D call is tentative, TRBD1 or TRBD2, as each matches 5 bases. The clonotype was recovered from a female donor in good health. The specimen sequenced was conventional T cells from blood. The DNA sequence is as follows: TGTGCCAGTAGCTTAGGGCTCGGGACCCAAGAGACCCAGTACTTC. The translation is CASSLGLGTQETQYF.